This T cell receptor (beta chain) came from a study of shared clonotypes between healthy human individuals. Study-wide results and caveats: Clonotype sharing levels among donors were expected to vary with sequencing depth.

Repertoires were generated with immunoSEQ multiplex PCR, while TCRdb's copy carries only in-frame clones and drops some. There are approximately 810,000 clones in the sample; around 93% occur only once, and less than 25% lies in the top ten. Regarding this clone: What it recognizes is unknown.

The length of the CDR3 is 13 residues. V was trimmed by 10 bases and J by 7 bases, leaving 17 bases between them. Germline assignment: CDR1 MGHDK and CDR2 SYGVNS. Naive CD8 isolation took CD45RO-negative cells positively selected for CCR7 and excluded terminally differentiated effector memory CD45RA+ cells. The chain uses TRBV25-1 and TRBJ2-4; D is perhaps TRBD1 (6 bases). The source of this sequence is a man younger than 45 in good health. Input material: naive CD8+ T cells sorted from blood. CDR3 amino acids: CATLGHRGNIQYF. The CDR3 nucleotides are TGTGCCACCCTGGGACACCGAGGGAACATTCAGTACTTC.